This TCR beta chain was retrieved from a study of naive and memory T cell subsets (dated 2017 in TCRdb). Study-level background: An open-source, UMI-based TCR alpha and beta sequencing pipeline was applied to sorted naive and memory peripheral blood T cell subsets. RNA was DNase-treated and reverse transcribed with TCR constant-region primers, mostly using SuperScript III. The results of the functional CMV T cell responses matched the IgG serology results in every case. Findings and caveats that apply to the study as a whole: In both CD4 and CD8 cells, a rise in Gini index and a fall in Shannon and inverse Simpson diversity were observed from naive through CM, EM and EMRA. Clonotypes were defined as single alpha or beta chain sequences, not paired alpha/beta receptors. RNA-based TCR counts may be affected by expression changes linked to T cell activation and differentiation. A power law was followed by TCR abundance, with an exponent that differed between naive and memory subsets but was consistent across the three individuals. Once error correction was done, more than 85% of naive TCR sequences showed up just once, which made the naive abundance distributions much steeper than those of the memory subsets. The repertoire findings for the naive and memory subsets could not be validated against a ground truth, as none was available.

TCR alpha and beta chain libraries were amplified separately from the second PCR step onward. Donor CMV status was determined by IFNgamma production from CD4+ T cells after overnight stimulation of fresh PBMCs with CMV viral lysate. Using Miltenyi beads, CD4 T cells were first positively selected, and CD8 T cells were then positively selected from the CD4-negative fraction. After staining for CD3, CD4, CD8, CD45RA, CD27 and a live/dead dye, cells were sorted on a BD Aria II into four subsets based on CD45RA and CD27. Blood came from a few healthy volunteers, each fractionated into CD4 and CD8 T cells and then into four differentiation subsets. About 120 ml of peripheral blood was taken from each donor, and PBMC were separated by density-gradient centrifugation on Ficoll-Paque PLUS. Sorted cells were lysed in RLT buffer, and RNA was extracted with a Qiagen RNeasy kit and stored at -80°C. The CDR3 contains 17 residues, cysteine and phenylalanine counted. The sequence is cut down to CDR3 DNA, 51 bases in frame from base 1. The junction shows trimming of 5 bases on V and 3 bases on J, and the gene matches do not reach 11 bases of it. CDR1 and CDR2 (SGHVS, FNYEAQ) derive from the germline V gene.

The protocol used for the library was UMI-ligation and nested PCR. The beta constant-region primer was an equimolar mix of two oligonucleotides covering both TRBC1 and TRBC2. A single-stranded oligonucleotide bearing the SP2 primer plus a 12-nucleotide UMI was ligated onto the 3' end of the cDNA by T4 RNA ligase 1. Four rounds of PCR were used to amplify ligated cDNA, with nested alpha and beta constant-region primers being used together with the SP2 primer. The ligation reaction was kept at 16 degrees C for about 20-24 hours. To avoid over-amplification, PCR2 was usually performed as a SYBR Green qPCR and halted once a predetermined threshold was reached. Every purification after the first one was done using Agencourt AMPure XP magnetic beads. Library amounts were measured by Qubit and library quality was assessed on a TapeStation, where the main peak was expected at around 650 bp. The pooled libraries were sequenced on an Illumina MiSeq using v2 2x251 paired-end kits, which usually yielded roughly 0.95-2.1 million reads per sample. Each sample's library went into the pool at 4 nM, and about 4.5-7.5% PhiX was added to help with cluster recognition. On the study's bioinformatics: Using tag matching that tolerated one base-pair mismatch, Decombinator assigned V and J genes to FASTQ reads that had been processed by Demultiplexor. By using UMIs, Collapsinator corrected both sequencing errors and the frequency errors caused by PCR heterogeneity. TCRs were translated and CDR3s were extracted from the conserved cysteine to the FGXG phenylalanine by CDR3Translator, with non-productive sequences being flagged. Gini, Shannon entropy and inverse Simpson indices were computed after subsampling the repertoires to the same number of UMI-defined TCRs. Within the linear range, a power law was fitted by maximum likelihood to the distributions of clonotype abundance. When run on a single naive CD8 sample, MIGEC and the pipeline yielded similar UMI counts, similar unique TCR numbers and similar clonal distributions. The repertoires were searched for about 7,300 CMV-associated CDR3 sequences that had been compiled from VDJdb and a published dataset. Through fastp at Q25 and MiXCR, TCRdb rebuilt clones from the public reads, retaining in-frame beta chains. Rows with a matching CDR3 protein are joined into one entry that keeps the most common DNA and genes. Clone size and V and J calls follow TCRdb, not the original study. The sample table lists about 21,000 distinct CDR3 sequences, about 11% of them with a count of one. In total, the top ten clones hold roughly 20% of the sample.

Comments on this clonotype: No cognate antigen has been identified for it. Per-base quality was not reported, and no clone a single base away is much larger than it.

The chain is made from TRBV7-6 and TRBJ2-3; the junction holds 10 bases that match TRBD1. This clonotype originated in a human donor in good health. The material sequenced was central memory CD8+ T cells from blood. The sample's cell subset or site label, in plain terms: central memory, CD45RA- CD27+. The nucleotide sequence is TGTGCCAGCAGCGATCAGATGGGACAGGGGAAAACAGATACGCAGTATTTT. Translation gives CASSDQMGQGKTDTQYF. The full variable domain, completed from the reference TRBV7-6 and TRBJ2-3 proteins outside the CDR3, reads GAGVSQSPRYKVTKRGQDVALRCDPISGHVSLYWYRQALGQGPEFLTYFNYEAQQDKSGLPNDRFSAERPEGSISTLTIQRTEQRDSAMYRCASSDQMGQGKTDTQYFGPGTRLTVL.